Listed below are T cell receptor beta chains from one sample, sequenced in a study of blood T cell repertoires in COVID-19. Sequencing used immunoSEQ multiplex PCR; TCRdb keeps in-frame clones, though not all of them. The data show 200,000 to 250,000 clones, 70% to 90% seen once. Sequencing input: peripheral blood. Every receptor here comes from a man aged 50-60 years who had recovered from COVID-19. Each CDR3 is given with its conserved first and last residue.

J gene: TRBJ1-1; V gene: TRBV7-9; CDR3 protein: CASSLGQGARTEAFF
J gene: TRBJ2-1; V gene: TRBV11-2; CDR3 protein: CASTIGGLAGVHEQFF
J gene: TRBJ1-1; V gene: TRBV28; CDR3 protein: CASSLTGADTEAFF
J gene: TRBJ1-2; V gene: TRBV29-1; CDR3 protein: CSVGKQDTYGYTF
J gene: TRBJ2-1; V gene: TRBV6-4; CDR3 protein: CASSDAAGGLRREQFF
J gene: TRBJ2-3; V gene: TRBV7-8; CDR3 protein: CASRPGVGGTDTQYF
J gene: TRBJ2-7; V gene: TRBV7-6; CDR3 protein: CASSLAQDRGLHEQYF
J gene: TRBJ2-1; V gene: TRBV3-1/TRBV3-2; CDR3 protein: CASSQDGDNEQFF
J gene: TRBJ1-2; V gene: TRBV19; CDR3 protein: CATDGYTF
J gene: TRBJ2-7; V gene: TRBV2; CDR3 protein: CASRYRGLSEQYF